The 32 T cell receptor beta chains in this list originate from one sample, sequenced in a study of T cell clonotyping in hematopoietic cell transplantation. Data came from immunoSEQ multiplex PCR; TCRdb stores just in-frame clones and leaves some out. Of approximately 17,000 clones in the sample, less than 80% were seen once. The sample was peripheral blood mononuclear cells. The receptors here all came from a woman aged 55-70 years in good health. Some clones in this sample may be carry-over from other donors' samples.

The chain is built from TRBV7-3 and TRBJ2-2; D is ambiguous. Germline V gene data show CDR1 as SGHTA and CDR2 as FQGTGA. The CDR3 totals 14 residues. V was cut by 5 bases and J by 7 bases, with 14 bases left in between. CDR3 nucleotide sequence: TGTGCCAGCAGCCCCTCCGCTTCGGGCGGGGAGCTGTTTTTT. Amino acid sequence: CASSPSASGGELFF.

This chain connects TRBV11-2 to TRBJ2-5, with D tentatively TRBD2 (6 bases). There are 13 residues in the CDR3. From germline, CDR1 is SGHAT and CDR2 FQNNGV. V was cut by 3 bases and J by 4 bases, with 9 bases left in between. The CDR3 spells CASSFRRGETQYF. As DNA, the CDR3 is TGTGCCAGCAGCTTTAGGAGGGGAGAGACCCAGTACTTC.

This clone was recorded a few times. The chain couples TRBV30 to TRBJ2-2; D remains ambiguous. There are 15 residues in the CDR3. Trimming removed 3 bases at V and 0 bases at J, with 11 bases between. Germline-derived CDR1 and CDR2 are GTSNPN and SVGIG (reference sequence). The CDR3 here is CAWSPFYPNTGELFF. The CDR3 coding sequence is TGTGCCTGGAGCCCCTTCTATCCGAACACCGGGGAGCTGTTTTTT.

This clone has just a few counts. J is TRBJ1-2 and V is TRBV6-1, with 8 bases identical to TRBD1. Germline CDR1 and CDR2: MNHNS and SASEGT. Trimming took 1 base from V and 4 from J; bases not matched to a gene: 11. The CDR3 loop spans 17 amino acids. The CDR3 nucleotides are TGTGCCAGCAGTGAAGGGGAGACAGGGGTTAAAAGCTATGGCTACACCTTC. Translating it yields CASSEGETGVKSYGYTF.

The CDR3 protein is CASSLRQGAYEQYF. For the CDR3, the DNA is TGCGCCAGCAGCCTTCGGCAGGGGGCCTACGAGCAGTACTTC. The gene calls are TRBV4-3 and TRBJ2-7; 7 nucleotides match TRBD1. The CDR3 loop spans 14 amino acids. CDR1 and CDR2 (germline): LGHNA, YSLEER. Losses at the gene ends were 4 bases for V and 2 bases for J; bases not matched to a gene: 5.

This clone has just a few counts. The chain joins TRBV6-6 to TRBJ1-4; D not certain. The germline gives CDR1 MNHNY, CDR2 SVGAGI (reference sequence). V gave up 0 bases and J gave up 7 bases, with 6 bases separating them. CDR3 size: 13 residues. The CDR3 bases are TGTGCCAGCAGTTACTCGAGAGGTGAAAAACTGTTTTTT. Protein product: CASSYSRGEKLFF.

About this clone itself: One end of the junction is discordant with germline, which a read error may explain. The J gene is TRBJ2-5, the V gene TRBV7-7; D is possibly TRBD2 (5 bases). Germline-derived CDR1 and CDR2 are SSHAT and FNYEAQ (reference sequence). The CDR3 consists of 13 residues. The DNA of the CDR3 is TGTGCTAGCAGCTTCTCGGGGTCAGAGACCCAGTACTTC. This gives the protein CASSFSGSETQYF.

V and J are TRBV7-8 and TRBJ2-2; no clear D gene. The CDR3 loop spans 12 amino acids. Germline assignment: CDR1 SGHVS and CDR2 FQNEAQ. The V and J ends lost 4 bases and 6 bases respectively, with 6 bases between them. This CDR3 reads CASSSEAGELFF. CDR3 DNA sequence: TGTGCCAGCAGCTCTGAGGCCGGGGAGCTGTTTTTT.

J is TRBJ2-2 and V is TRBV25-1; D may be TRBD2 (6 bases). The CDR3 has 16 amino acids. Germline V CDR1 and CDR2: MGHDK, SYGVNS. The V end lost 1 base, the J end lost 1 base, and 10 bases lay between the germline ends. The CDR3 bases are TGTGCCAGCAGTGAATTGGGCGGGGTGAACACCGGGGAGCTGTTTTTT. This encodes CASSELGGVNTGELFF.

The chain is built from TRBV30 and TRBJ2-7; D not resolved. The CDR3 loop spans 13 amino acids. Germline CDR1 and CDR2: GTSNPN and SVGIG (reference sequence). The CDR3 region has the DNA TGTGCGCACATGGTCACTCCCCCCTACGAGCAGTACTTC. The encoded protein is CAHMVTPPYEQYF.

V is TRBV5-1 and J is TRBJ1-3; D gene unclear. V was clipped by 2 bases and J by 0 bases, with 9 bases between them. The germline gives CDR1 SGHRS, CDR2 YFSETQ. This CDR3 has 15 amino acids. CDR3 sequence reads: CASSFARDSGNTIYF. Here the CDR3 DNA reads TGCGCCAGCAGCTTTGCCAGAGACTCTGGAAACACCATATATTTT.

The V and J genes are TRBV5-4 and TRBJ2-5; D is perhaps TRBD1 (6 bases). The CDR3 has 14 residues. Trimming took off 0 bases at V and 2 bases at J, with 8 bases between the two ends. Germline V lookup: CDR1 SGHNT, CDR2 YYREEE (reference sequence). The CDR3 nucleotides read TGTGCCAGCAGCTTGGCCGGGACACAAGAGACCCAGTACTTC. Translated: CASSLAGTQETQYF. Full variable domain (rest looked up from reference TRBV5-4 and TRBJ2-5): ETGVTQSPTHLIKTRGQQVTLRCSSQSGHNTVSWYQQALGQGPQFIFQYYREEENGRGNFPPRFSGLQFPNYSSELNVNALELDDSALYLCASSLAGTQETQYFGPGTRLLVL.

V is TRBV7-6 and J is TRBJ2-3; 14 nucleotides line up with TRBD2. The CDR3 has 17 residues. The V and J ends lost 5 bases and 4 bases, in that order; junction bases with no gene match: 8. Germline assignment: CDR1 SGHVS and CDR2 FNYEAQ. The CDR3 sequence is CASSPRLAGGPADTQYF. The DNA of the CDR3 is TGTGCCAGCAGCCCTCGACTAGCGGGGGGGCCGGCAGATACGCAGTATTTT.

The chain combines TRBV7-2 with TRBJ2-7, with D maybe TRBD1 (5 bases). Trimming left V 2 bases short and J 1 base short, with 18 bases between. There are 17 residues in the CDR3. Germline lookup yields CDR1 SGHTA and CDR2 FQGNSA. In nucleotides, the CDR3 is TGTGCCAGCAGCTTACAGGGAAAGGGGCCCCCGTCCTACGAGCAGTACTTC. This translates into CASSLQGKGPPSYEQYF.

The rearrangement joins TRBV2 to TRBJ1-2, with 7 bases lining up with TRBD1. Germline CDR1 is SNHLY and CDR2 is FYNNEI. V lost 6 bases, J lost 6 bases, and 7 bases stayed unmatched. This CDR3 is built from 13 residues. This chain's CDR3 is CASRPTGLDGYTF. The CDR3 DNA reads TGTGCCAGCAGGCCGACAGGGCTTGATGGCTACACCTTC.

The chain is built from TRBV7-8 and TRBJ2-7; D assignment may be TRBD1 or TRBD2 (5 bases each). This CDR3 is built from 14 residues. V lost 5 bases and J 2 bases, leaving 13 bases between the germline ends. Germline CDR1 SGHVS, CDR2 FQNEAQ. The CDR3 DNA is TGTGCCAGCAGCCACACTACGGGACCCTACGAGCAGTACTTC. Protein product: CASSHTTGPYEQYF.

The J gene is TRBJ2-7, the V gene TRBV28, with 11 nucleotides matching TRBD2. Germline V lookup: CDR1 MDHEN, CDR2 SYDVKM. The CDR3 totals 18 residues. V lost 8 bases, J lost 5 bases, and 20 bases stayed unmatched. Here the CDR3 DNA reads TGTGCCAGCTATTCCCCCGCCCGGGGAACTAGCGGGAGAAACGAGCAGTACTTC. It yields the protein CASYSPARGTSGRNEQYF.

The genes are TRBV4-3 and TRBJ1-5; D is undetermined. There are 15 residues in the CDR3. CDR1 and CDR2 from the germline V gene are LGHNA and YSLEER. The ends were cut back, 1 base at V and 4 bases at J, with 11 bases in the middle. CDR3 nucleotides: TGCGCCAGCAGCCAAGGTCAAGCAGGTAATCAGCCCCAGCATTTT. Its protein is CASSQGQAGNQPQHF.

V is TRBV28 and J is TRBJ2-5, with 10 nucleotides matching TRBD1. The J segment lost 5 bases and the V segment lost 3 bases, leaving 6 bases of the junction unmatched. This CDR3 region has 15 residues. In germline, CDR1 is MDHEN, CDR2 SYDVKM. The DNA of the CDR3 is TGTGCCAGCAGTTTGGGACAGGGGCGGATTGAGACCCAGTACTTC. This translates into CASSLGQGRIETQYF.

The V and J genes are TRBV29-1 and TRBJ2-7; TRBD1 agrees at 7 bases. This CDR3 region has 18 residues. The ends lost 8 bases at V and 3 bases at J; junction bases unmatched: 25. Germline V gene sequence: CDR1 SQVTM, CDR2 ANQGSEA. The CDR3 nucleotides are TGCAGCTTTCCCACCGGGACAGACGAGGTCGCGGACTTCTACGAGCAGTACTTC. Translating it yields CSFPTGTDEVADFYEQYF.

This chain joins TRBV5-4 and TRBJ2-7, with D tentatively TRBD2 (6 bases). Trimming left V 3 bases short and J 5 bases short, with 15 bases between. Germline V CDR1 and CDR2: SGHNT, YYREEE (reference sequence). The CDR3 spans 14 residues. As DNA, the CDR3 is TGTGCCAGCAGCTCGACTAGGGATACCAACGAGCAGTACTTC. The encoded protein is CASSSTRDTNEQYF.

The V gene is TRBV19, the J gene TRBJ1-1, with D hard to call. V lost 2 bases, J lost 5 bases, and 9 bases lay in between. The CDR3 totals 13 residues. The germline CDR1 and CDR2 sequences are LNHDA and SQIVND (reference sequence). CDR3: CASSISLWTEAFF. CDR3 DNA: TGTGCCAGTAGTATATCCCTGTGGACTGAAGCTTTCTTT.

This clone was seen a few times. This chain uses TRBV9 with TRBJ1-3; D not resolved. The CDR3 consists of 13 residues. Germline V CDR1 and CDR2: SGDLS, YYNGEE. Between the trimmed V and J ends, which lost 0 bases and 8 bases, there was a span of 9 bases. CDR3 sequence (DNA): TGTGCCAGCAGCGTAGAGGGCCGAGACACCATATATTTT. It specifies CASSVEGRDTIYF.

The gene calls are TRBV27 and TRBJ1-5; no firm D call. Germline CDR1 and CDR2: MNHEY and SMNVEV (reference sequence). V was trimmed by 6 bases and J by 0 bases, leaving 6 bases between them. The CDR3 runs to 13 residues. The CDR3 DNA reads as TGTGCCAGCAGCCAGATTAGCAATCAGCCCCAGCATTTT. Translated: CASSQISNQPQHF.

V and J are TRBV4-3 and TRBJ1-3; D gene ambiguous. Germline loops: CDR1 LGHNA, CDR2 YSLEER. CDR3 length: 16 amino acids. Trimming cost V 0 bases and J 0 bases, with 9 bases left between them. The CDR3 loop is CASSQDAPNSGNTIYF. CDR3 bases: TGCGCCAGCAGCCAAGACGCGCCTAACTCTGGAAACACCATATATTTT.

This clone has only a few counts. J is TRBJ1-2 and V is TRBV6-6, with D possibly TRBD1 on 6 matching bases. CDR1 and CDR2 (germline): MNHNY, SVGAGI (reference sequence). The length of the CDR3 is 14 residues. Trimming pared 0 bases from V and 6 bases from J, leaving 11 bases between. For the CDR3, the DNA is TGTGCCAGCAGTTACTCGAGGGGGGCAAATGGCTACACCTTC. It yields the protein CASSYSRGANGYTF.

The CDR3 DNA is TGTGCCAGCACCCAAACAGTCCTCTATGGCTACACCTTC. Translating it yields CASTQTVLYGYTF. The chain carries TRBV6-5 and TRBJ1-2; D gene unclear. There are 13 residues in the CDR3. Germline V lookup: CDR1 MNHEY, CDR2 SVGAGI. The germline V and J ends were trimmed by 7 bases and 4 bases, with 13 bases remaining between them.

The V and J genes are TRBV9 and TRBJ2-7, with TRBD2 identical over 12 bases. With 3 bases clipped from V and 3 bases from J, the junction kept 4 bases outside the gene matches. Germline values: CDR1 SGDLS, CDR2 YYNGEE. This CDR3 has 15 amino acids. The CDR3 DNA follows: TGTGCCAGCAGCGCCGGGACTAGCGGGCACTACGAGCAGTACTTC. It translates to CASSAGTSGHYEQYF.

V usage is TRBV30 and J usage is TRBJ2-4, with D possibly matching TRBD2 (7 bases). The CDR3 spans 12 residues. V was pared by 8 bases and J by 9 bases, with 17 bases between. Germline CDR1 is GTSNPN and CDR2 is SVGIG (reference sequence). CDR3 protein: CAAEGGDGIQYF. The CDR3 region has the DNA TGTGCCGCGGAGGGGGGGGACGGCATTCAGTACTTC.

The V call is TRBV4-1, the J call TRBJ2-7; 7 bases are shared with TRBD1. Trimming took 4 bases from V and 0 from J; bases not matched to a gene: 6. The CDR3 runs 15 residues. From germline, CDR1 is MGHRA and CDR2 YSYEKL. CDR3 nucleotides: TGCGCCAGCAGCCCCTGGACAGGCGACTCCTACGAGCAGTACTTC. This gives the protein CASSPWTGDSYEQYF.

This clone was detected a few times. One junction end does not reproduce the germline sequence, and a read error may be involved. The chain is built from TRBV2 and TRBJ1-3; D unresolved. The CDR3 consists of 11 residues. Looked up from germline, CDR1 is SNHLY and CDR2 is FYNNEI. The CDR3 region is CASSDPIQKDF. CDR3 bases: TGTGCCAGCAGTGATCCCATACAGAAGGATTTT.

This clone was counted a few times. The chain combines TRBV7-8 with TRBJ1-2; possibly TRBD1 for D (5 bases). The CDR3 spans 13 residues. Germline V gene data show CDR1 as SGHVS and CDR2 as FQNEAQ. With 0 bases removed from V and 7 bases from J, the gap between germline ends came to 9 bases. DNA of the CDR3: TGTGCCAGCAGCTTAGCGACAGCCTTTGGCTACACCTTC. Translated, it gives CASSLATAFGYTF.